What follows describes a single T cell receptor (beta chain). Its antigen is not identified. As for time point: cycle 4 day 1 (C4D1), after six to seven weeks of nivolumab. Every patient had relapsed following autologous stem cell transplantation, and cohorts differed in brentuximab vedotin exposure. Magnetic negative selection of thawed PBMCs was the method by which CD4+ T cells were purified. Complete response, partial response or progressive disease constituted the best response categories observed. This specimen belongs to a study of PD-1 blockade in classical Hodgkin lymphoma. Whole-study results and caveats: Before treatment, TCR diversity in newly diagnosed patients was reportedly lower than in healthy donors.

V was pared by 10 bases and J by 7 bases, with 8 bases of the junction left unmatched. Germline V CDR1 and CDR2: MNHGY, SVAAGI. The length of the CDR3 is 12 residues. Assay: immunoSEQ multiplex PCR; the TCRdb copy retains only in-frame clones and omits some. The data contain about 11,000 clones, approximately 74% of them singletons. This receptor was identified in a human donor with classical Hodgkin lymphoma. The V and J genes are TRBV6-9 and TRBJ1-2; 8 positions agree with TRBD1. The sequenced sample was CD4+ T cells from blood, obtained before the fourth cycle of nivolumab. CDR3 residues: CATSQGAGGYTF. The CDR3 DNA is TGTGCCACCTCTCAGGGGGCCGGTGGCTACACCTTC.